Each of the 7 T cell receptor beta chains below was sequenced from the same sample in a study of T cell clonality in common variable immunodeficiency. The study, taken as a whole, reports: Common variable immunodeficiency TCR beta sequences reportedly had fewer deletions and N-nucleotide insertions.

Antigen specificity for these receptors is unknown. Method: immunoSEQ multiplex PCR; TCRdb's copy keeps in-frame clones and lacks some. The sample includes 15,000 to 25,000 clones, none of them occurring once. The material sequenced was peripheral blood mononuclear cells. The receptor source for this set is a human donor with common variable immunodeficiency.

This clone has just a few counts. The read terminates 3 residues ahead of where the CDR3 ends, so the germline J gene completes it. The rearrangement links TRBV6-1 to TRBJ1-6; no clear D gene. V was pared by 4 bases and J by 8 bases, with 12 bases between. The CDR3 extends over 14 amino acids. Germline lookup yields CDR1 MNHNS and CDR2 SASEGT. The covered CDR3 bases are TGTGCCAGCAGTGTAGTAGGGTCAGATTCACCC. Translated: CASSVVGSDSP. The full CDR3 protein is CASSVVGSDSPLHF.

A note on this clone: The read halts 3 residues ahead of the CDR3 end, with the missing end drawn from the germline J gene. The genes are TRBV30 and TRBJ2-3; D is unresolved. The V gene's germline CDR1 is GTSNPN and CDR2 SVGIG (reference sequence). The CDR3 runs 12 residues. V gave up 7 bases and J gave up 2 bases, with 10 bases separating them. The CDR3 bases that were read are TGTGCCTTAGCTGAAAACACAGATACG. This sequence encodes CALAENTDT. Given in full, the CDR3 is CALAENTDTQYF. Supplemented by reference TRBV30 and TRBJ2-3, the full variable domain reads SQTIHQWPATLVQPVGSPLSLECTVEGTSNPNLYWYRQAAGRGLQLLFYSVGIGQISSEVPQNLSASRPQDRQFILSSKKLLLSDSGFYLCALAENTDTQYFGPGTRLTVL.

This clone has just a few counts. The read comes to an end 3 residues before the CDR3 does, leaving the germline J gene to fill in the end. The chain has TRBV7-9 and TRBJ2-1, with D possibly TRBD1 on 5 matching bases. This CDR3 spans 15 amino acids. Trimming pared 4 bases from V and 2 bases from J, leaving 12 bases between. Germline assignment: CDR1 SEHNR and CDR2 FQNEAQ (reference sequence). The CDR3 spells CASSSPGAAYNEQFF. The sequenced part of the CDR3 DNA is TGTGCCAGCAGCTCACCTGGGGCAGCCTACAATGAG. The variable domain in full, completed from reference TRBV7-9 and TRBJ2-1, reads DTGVSQNPRHKITKRGQNVTFRCDPISEHNRLYWYRQTLGQGPEFLTYFQNEAQLEKSRLLSDRFSAERPKGSFSTLEIQRTEQGDSAMYLCASSSPGAAYNEQFFGPGTRLTVL.

This clone was found many times. CDR3: CASSLFAGASNQPQHF. CDR3 DNA (partial): TGTGCCAGCAGCTTATTTGCGGGGGCCAGCAATCAGCCC. V is TRBV7-3 and J is TRBJ1-5; TRBD1 might be the D (6 bases). The DNA ends 3 residues before the CDR3 does, and the rest of the CDR3 is filled in from the germline J gene. Germline CDR1 SGHTA, CDR2 FQGTGA. This CDR3 region has 16 residues. The ends were cut back, 2 bases at V and 1 base at J, with 12 bases in the middle.

As concerns this clone: Read sequence stops 3 residues before the CDR3 end, and the germline J gene provides the missing end. The V call is TRBV19, the J call TRBJ1-4; D unresolved. This CDR3 region has 11 residues. V gave up 5 bases and J gave up 4 bases, with 2 bases separating them. CDR1 and CDR2 from the germline V gene are LNHDA and SQIVND (reference sequence). The covered CDR3 bases are TGTGCCAGTAGTCATAATGAAAAA. Translation: CASSHNEK. The whole CDR3 protein is CASSHNEKLFF.

This clone appeared many times. Sequencing ends 3 residues short of the CDR3 end; the germline J gene provides the rest. V usage is TRBV15 and J usage is TRBJ2-7; maybe TRBD1 (6 bases). The germline V and J ends were trimmed by 3 bases and 4 bases, with 10 bases remaining between them. Germline CDR1 reads LNHNV; CDR2 reads YYDKDF (reference sequence). The CDR3 totals 13 residues. The CDR3 spells CATSSNTGYEQYF. The sequenced CDR3 bases are TGTGCCACCAGCAGTAATACAGGGTACGAG.

This clone was observed a handful of times. The read falls 3 residues short of the CDR3 end, and the missing part is taken from the germline J gene. The rearrangement joins TRBV7-2 to TRBJ2-1; D call uncertain. Germline CDR1 is SGHTA and CDR2 is FQGNSA. With 3 bases removed from V and 2 bases from J, the gap between germline ends came to 11 bases. The CDR3 has 15 amino acids. CDR3 DNA, as far as it was read: TGTGCCAGCAGCTTTAGCAGTAGGCCCTACAATGAG. Translating gives CASSFSSRPYNE. The whole CDR3 reads CASSFSSRPYNEQFF.